The 22 T cell receptor beta chains listed next were all sequenced from one sample in a study of cytomegalovirus exposure and HLA in healthy donors. Primers for the PCR totalled 60 Vbeta and 13 Jbeta. Generated by immunoSEQ multiplex PCR, the TCRdb table keeps only in-frame clones and is missing some. The repertoire includes approximately 180,000 clones, around four fifths of them detected once, and approximately 1.5% sits in the top ten. Material: PBMCs. The receptors were sampled from a woman aged 25 to 45 in good health and CMV-seropositive.

This chain uses TRBV14 with TRBJ2-7; D is perhaps TRBD2 (6 bases). V gave up 1 base and J gave up 1 base, with 11 bases separating them. Per germline, CDR1 SGHDN and CDR2 FVKESK. The CDR3 has 15 residues. The CDR3 coding sequence is TGTGCCAGCAGCCAAGCCCGGGGAGGATCCTACGAGCAGTACTTC. Protein product: CASSQARGGSYEQYF.

The chain combines TRBV11-3 with TRBJ2-1, with TRBD1 matching over 7 bases. Germline values: CDR1 SGHNT, CDR2 YENEEA. The ends lost 2 bases at V and 0 bases at J; junction bases unmatched: 4. The CDR3 runs to 16 residues. The CDR3 region has the DNA TGTGCCAGCAGCTTAATGGGACAGAGCTCCTACAATGAGCAGTTCTTC. It is translated as CASSLMGQSSYNEQFF. The whole variable domain, filled in from reference TRBV11-3 and TRBJ2-1, reads EAGVVQSPRYKIIEKKQPVAFWCNPISGHNTLYWYLQNLGQGPELLIRYENEEAVDDSQLPKDRFSAERLKGVDSTLKIQPAELGDSAVYLCASSLMGQSSYNEQFFGPGTRLTVL.

This CDR3 is CASSLGPTSGGWEQYF. The CDR3 DNA reads as TGCGCCAGCAGCTTGGGCCCGACTAGCGGGGGTTGGGAGCAGTACTTC. This sequence joins TRBV5-1 and TRBJ2-7, with 12 bases that match TRBD2. V lost 0 bases and J lost 7; bases outside the gene matches: 8. The length of the CDR3 is 16 residues. Germline V gene data show CDR1 as SGHRS and CDR2 as YFSETQ.

V usage is TRBV4-2 and J usage is TRBJ2-7, with D uncertain. The germline V gene encodes CDR1 LGHNA and CDR2 YNFKEQ. Trimming took 0 bases from V and 2 from J, leaving 11 bases between them. The CDR3 runs 15 residues. The CDR3 DNA sequence: TGTGCCAGCAGCCAAGATATAGGCGGCCCCTACGAGCAGTACTTC. It yields the protein CASSQDIGGPYEQYF.

The genes are TRBV6-4 and TRBJ1-5, with TRBD1 identical over 7 bases. In germline, CDR1 is MRHNA, CDR2 SNTAGT. The CDR3 has 15 amino acids. The ends lost 5 bases at V and 2 bases at J; junction bases unmatched: 6. The CDR3 here is CASSRTGGGNQPQHF. For the CDR3, the DNA is TGTGCCAGCAGTCGGACAGGTGGAGGCAATCAGCCCCAGCATTTT.

This sequence joins TRBV29-1 and TRBJ2-3; 7 bases fit TRBD2. V lost 3 bases and J lost 1; bases outside the gene matches: 4. Per germline, CDR1 SQVTM and CDR2 ANQGSEA. The length of the CDR3 is 14 residues. CDR3 DNA sequence: TGCAGCGTTGAGGTTACTAGCGGCACAGATACGCAGTATTTT. It specifies CSVEVTSGTDTQYF.

The V gene is TRBV7-8, the J gene TRBJ1-3, with TRBD1 identical over 9 bases. The CDR3 covers 21 residues. After removal of 2 bases from V and 1 base from J, the junction contained 18 bases not matched to a gene. The germline V gene encodes CDR1 SGHVS and CDR2 FQNEAQ. The CDR3 sequence: CASSLRTIRDREGGSGNTIYF. CDR3 nucleotide sequence: TGTGCCAGCAGCTTAAGGACGATTCGGGACAGGGAAGGGGGTTCTGGAAACACCATATATTTT.

This clone was recorded a few times. This chain joins TRBV14 and TRBJ2-1, with 8 bases identical to TRBD2. Germline assignment: CDR1 SGHDN and CDR2 FVKESK. V lost 0 bases to trimming and J lost 10 bases; unmatched junction nucleotides: 8. This CDR3 contains 15 residues. CDR3 loop: CASSQDSGLVNEQFF. The CDR3 DNA is TGTGCCAGCAGCCAAGACTCGGGACTAGTAAACGAGCAGTTCTTC.

The chain recombines TRBV11-2 with TRBJ2-5; possible D gene TRBD1, 6 bases. The CDR3 sequence is 13 residues long. The V end was cut by 1 base, the J end by 9 bases, with 12 bases between. The germline V gene has CDR1 SGHAT and CDR2 FQNNGV. The CDR3 DNA reads TGTGCCAGCAGCTTAGGGGACACAGCGGCCCAGTACTTC. Translating it yields CASSLGDTAAQYF.

The CDR3 sequence is CASSLDGQPNQPQHF. Here the CDR3 DNA reads TGTGCCAGCAGCTTAGATGGACAGCCCAATCAGCCCCAGCATTTT. The chain employs TRBV7-6 and TRBJ1-5; perhaps TRBD1 as D (6 bases). CDR1 SGHVS and CDR2 FNYEAQ come from the germline V gene. Between the trimmed V and J ends, which lost 1 base and 3 bases, there was a span of 10 bases. CDR3 length equals 15 residues.

Notes on this clone: The sample has other DNA sequences that encode this CDR3 too. The V call is TRBV30, the J call TRBJ2-6; 10 nucleotides line up with TRBD1. CDR1 and CDR2 from the germline V gene are GTSNPN and SVGIG (reference sequence). V lost 3 bases and J lost 0; bases outside the gene matches: 2. This CDR3 spans 16 amino acids. The DNA of the CDR3 is TGTGCCTGGAGAAGACAGGGGGCCTCTGGGGCCAACGTCCTGACTTTC. Protein: CAWRRQGASGANVLTF.

This chain connects TRBV9 to TRBJ1-5; D is ambiguous. Trimming removed 4 bases from V and 0 bases from J, with 8 bases in between. Germline loops: CDR1 SGDLS, CDR2 YYNGEE. This CDR3 is built from 14 residues. CDR3 coding DNA: TGTGCCAGCAGCACGGGTAATAGCAATCAGCCCCAGCATTTT. Translating gives CASSTGNSNQPQHF.

This chain links TRBV19 with TRBJ1-2; a possible D gene is TRBD1 (5 bases). Trimming took 7 bases from V and 3 from J, leaving 12 bases between them. The CDR3 is 13 amino acids. CDR1 is LNHDA and CDR2 is SQIVND in the germline V gene (reference sequence). CDR3: CASTPGQDYGYTF. Written as DNA, the CDR3 is TGTGCCAGTACCCCCGGACAAGACTATGGCTACACCTTC.

This clone occurred once. V and J are TRBV6-1 and TRBJ2-7, with D possibly TRBD2 on 5 matching bases. Trimming took 3 bases from V and 0 from J, leaving 12 bases between them. The germline CDR1 and CDR2 sequences are MNHNS and SASEGT. This CDR3 is built from 15 residues. CDR3: CASSDLLEISYEQYF. Written as DNA, the CDR3 is TGTGCCAGCAGTGACCTACTAGAGATCTCCTACGAGCAGTACTTC.

CDR3: CASSLDLVLAGGRETQYF. The DNA of the CDR3 is TGTGCCAGCAGCTTGGATTTGGTGCTAGCGGGAGGAAGAGAGACCCAGTACTTC. This chain connects TRBV5-4 to TRBJ2-5, with 11 nucleotides matching TRBD2. Unmatched junction bases numbered 11, after V lost 0 bases and J lost 4 bases. Per germline, CDR1 SGHNT and CDR2 YYREEE (reference sequence). The CDR3 consists of 18 residues. The full variable domain, with the rest looked up from reference TRBV5-4 and TRBJ2-5, is ETGVTQSPTHLIKTRGQQVTLRCSSQSGHNTVSWYQQALGQGPQFIFQYYREEENGRGNFPPRFSGLQFPNYSSELNVNALELDDSALYLCASSLDLVLAGGRETQYFGPGTRLLVL.

The chain couples TRBV27 to TRBJ1-1; 7 bases line up with TRBD1. The V segment lost 5 bases and the J segment 2 bases; nucleotides outside the gene matches: 20. There are 19 residues in the CDR3. Germline-derived CDR1 and CDR2 are MNHEY and SMNVEV (reference sequence). Here the CDR3 reads CASSIRQGFPIQANTEAFF. The CDR3 DNA reads as TGTGCCAGCAGTATCCGACAGGGCTTTCCAATCCAAGCAAACACTGAAGCTTTCTTT.

CDR3 DNA sequence: TGTGCCAGCAGTTTTCGACTAGCGGGGTACAATGAGCAGTTCTTC. This encodes CASSFRLAGYNEQFF. V gene TRBV5-6 combines with J gene TRBJ2-1; 11 nucleotides agree with TRBD2. J was trimmed by 4 bases and V by 5 bases; bases with no gene match: 5. The CDR3 runs 15 residues. In germline, CDR1 is SGHDT, CDR2 YYEEEE.

CDR3 sequence reads: CASRGGIPDEQYF. CDR3 nucleotide sequence: TGTGCCAGCAGGGGCGGGATCCCGGACGAGCAGTACTTC. The V and J genes are TRBV6-1 and TRBJ2-7; possibly TRBD2 for D (6 bases). V lost 6 bases, J lost 5 bases, and 14 bases lay in between. Germline V lookup: CDR1 MNHNS, CDR2 SASEGT. This CDR3 has 13 amino acids.

The table lists this clone with a count of one. The chain joins TRBV27 to TRBJ2-5; tentatively, D is TRBD2 (6 bases). The germline gives CDR1 MNHEY, CDR2 SMNVEV (reference sequence). There are 16 residues in the CDR3. With 6 bases removed from V and 6 bases from J, the gap between germline ends came to 23 bases. The CDR3 DNA follows: TGTGCCAGCAGCGGCGGGGCGGCCGTTAGCGGACAGACCCAGTACTTC. It yields the protein CASSGGAAVSGQTQYF.

The rearrangement joins TRBV7-2 to TRBJ2-7; the match to TRBD2 covers 12 bases. The CDR3 sequence is 17 residues long. The trim removed 5 bases at V and 0 bases at J, leaving 8 bases unmatched. CDR1 and CDR2 from the germline V gene are SGHTA and FQGNSA. CDR3 protein: CASSPHGLAGISYEQYF. The CDR3 DNA follows: TGTGCCAGCAGCCCCCATGGACTAGCGGGGATCTCCTACGAGCAGTACTTC. Based on the CDR3 plus reference TRBV7-2 and TRBJ2-7, the full variable domain is GAGVSQSPSNKVTEKGKDVELRCDPISGHTALYWYRQSLGQGLEFLIYFQGNSAPDKSGLPSDRFSAERTGGSVSTLTIQRTQQEDSAVYLCASSPHGLAGISYEQYFGPGTRLTVT.

The genes are TRBV27 and TRBJ2-6; TRBD1 is a possible D gene (6 bases). CDR3 length: 15 amino acids. Germline CDR1 is MNHEY and CDR2 is SMNVEV (reference sequence). Trimming removed 6 bases from V and 0 bases from J, with 9 bases in between. CDR3 sequence reads: CASRTGVSGANVLTF. CDR3 nucleotides: TGTGCCAGCAGGACAGGAGTCTCTGGGGCCAACGTCCTGACTTTC.

The chain couples TRBV29-1 to TRBJ2-1; D may be TRBD2 (5 bases). In germline, CDR1 is SQVTM, CDR2 ANQGSEA. Trimming left V 5 bases short and J 3 bases short, with 11 bases between. The length of the CDR3 is 13 residues. DNA of the CDR3: TGCAGCGTTACAGCGGATGTCTACAATGAGCAGTTCTTC. Protein product: CSVTADVYNEQFF.